This T cell receptor beta chain was sequenced during a study of blood T cell repertoires in COVID-19. On the study more broadly: Samples representing acute and convalescent COVID-19 were sourced from the United States, Italy and Spain. From T cells, B-cell-depleted T cells, or PBMCs came the material, which was cDNA or gDNA.

Methods used by the authors: Reference gene primer amplification in the assay estimated nucleated cell counts. The assay was immunoSEQ multiplex PCR, and TCRdb's table has in-frame clones only and misses some. The V and J calls and clone size were taken over from that table, and D and trimming were inferred from the DNA. Among about 84,000 clones listed, 60% to 75% were seen once. Trimming cost V 6 bases and J 3 bases, with 6 bases left between them. Germline V gene data show CDR1 as SNHLY and CDR2 as FYNNEI. CDR3 size: 12 residues. This clonotype was sampled from a man aged 45 to 65 with active or convalescent COVID-19. The chain joins TRBV2 to TRBJ1-5, with D tentatively TRBD1 (5 bases). Material: peripheral blood. The CDR3 spells CASRGDNQPQHF. The CDR3 DNA sequence: TGTGCCAGCAGAGGGGACAATCAGCCCCAGCATTTT. The entire variable domain, with the rest obtained from reference TRBV2 and TRBJ1-5, is as follows: EPEVTQTPSHQVTQMGQEVILRCVPISNHLYFYWYRQILGQKVEFLVSFYNNEISEKSEIFDDQFSVERPDGSNFTLKIRSTKLEDSAMYFCASRGDNQPQHFGDGTRLSIL.